The clone carrying this T cell receptor beta chain was counted only a few times. Antigen unknown. These data belong to a study of beta chain features in type 1 diabetes. General observations from the study: Patients showed naive, central memory and Treg TCRB repertoires that appeared more similar than those of healthy donors. The question of HLA type influencing TCRB rearrangement was one that remained unresolved here.

Reverse transcription of all isolated RNA meant that expressed TCRB transcripts were sequenced. Sequenced by immunoSEQ multiplex PCR; TCRdb stores in-frame clones only, minus some. The top ten hold around 0.015% of the sample, which has roughly 350,000 clones, approximately 10% seen once. The specimen sequenced was naive CD4+ T cells from blood. The clonotype was recovered from a woman aged 25 to 39 in good health.

CDR3 nucleotides: TGTGCCACCAGCAGAGTTCGGGCACCCGGCGGGAGTGGCAATGAGCAGTTCTTC. Translating it yields CATSRVRAPGGSGNEQFF. This chain links TRBV15 with TRBJ2-1, with TRBD2 identical over 7 bases. Germline assignment: CDR1 LNHNV and CDR2 YYDKDF (reference sequence). V dropped 1 base and J dropped 6; count of bases not matched to a gene: 15. The CDR3 contains 18 residues.